One and the same sample provided the 17 T cell receptor beta chains below, sequenced in a study of early T cells in non-severe SARS-CoV-2 infection. TCRdb redid the calling of the 5' RACE reads with MiXCR, one entry per CDR3 protein. The sample consists of 60,000 to 75,000 distinct CDR3 sequences, approximately 10% of them appearing once. This specimen consisted of whole blood, obtained at baseline. The receptors derive from an adult who was a healthcare worker with PCR-confirmed SARS-CoV-2 infection or an uninfected control (not recorded which).

Many counts were recorded for this clonotype. The chain joins TRBV18 to TRBJ1-1; D is perhaps TRBD1 (5 bases). Trimming cost V 5 bases and J 5 bases, with 9 bases left between them. CDR1 and CDR2 from the germline V gene are KGHSH and LQKENI. This CDR3 is 12 amino acids long. The CDR3 loop reads CASSSQGTEAFF. The CDR3 DNA is TGTGCCAGCTCAAGTCAGGGAACTGAAGCTTTCTTT.

This clonotype came up a few times. The chain recombines TRBV20-1 with TRBJ2-3, with D possibly TRBD2 on 6 matching bases. The ends were cut back, 3 bases at V and 2 bases at J, with 12 bases in the middle. The CDR3 consists of 14 residues. CDR1 DFQATT and CDR2 SNEGSKA come from the germline V gene (reference sequence). CDR3 protein: CSARGTWDTDTQYF. The CDR3 DNA reads TGCAGTGCTAGGGGGACTTGGGACACAGATACGCAGTATTTT.

This clonotype was seen ten or more times. The CDR3 sequence: CASNPHSTGEVHEQYF. Written as DNA, the CDR3 is TGTGCCAGCAACCCACATAGTACGGGAGAGGTCCACGAGCAGTACTTC. This sequence joins TRBV6-6 and TRBJ2-7; D possibly corresponds to TRBD2 (6 bases). V was shortened by 7 bases and J by 5 bases, with 24 bases between the two germline ends. The germline V gene encodes CDR1 MNHNY and CDR2 SVGAGI (reference sequence). CDR3 length: 16 amino acids.

J is TRBJ2-2 and V is TRBV10-3; 10 bases agree with TRBD2. CDR1 and CDR2 (germline): ENHRY, SYGVKD. The CDR3 covers 16 residues. The junction had 8 bases not matched to a gene; V was cut back by 6 bases and J by 4 bases. CDR3 amino acids: CAIRPLAGAITGELFF. The DNA of the CDR3 is TGTGCCATCAGGCCCCTAGCGGGAGCGATCACCGGGGAGCTGTTTTTT.

This clonotype was recorded a few times. The chain links TRBV9 to TRBJ2-7; 9 bases match TRBD2. This CDR3 is 16 amino acids long. Germline CDR1 reads SGDLS; CDR2 reads YYNGEE. The trim removed 4 bases at V and 7 bases at J, leaving 15 bases unmatched. The CDR3 region has the DNA TGTGCCAGCAGCCCCCGAGGGGGATTAGCGGGAGTGGAGCAGTACTTC. Translating it yields CASSPRGGLAGVEQYF.

This clonotype has at least ten counts. This chain uses TRBV2 with TRBJ1-6; tentatively, D is TRBD1 (6 bases). V was pared by 4 bases and J by 0 bases, with 13 bases between. The CDR3 sequence is 17 residues long. The germline V gene encodes CDR1 SNHLY and CDR2 FYNNEI. The CDR3, as DNA: TGTGCCAGCAGTGGAACAGGGATGAGCTCCTATAATTCACCCCTCCACTTT. The encoded protein is CASSGTGMSSYNSPLHF.

The V gene is TRBV7-2, the J gene TRBJ1-5; no clear D. The length of the CDR3 is 13 residues. Germline assignment: CDR1 SGHTA and CDR2 FQGNSA. Trimming pared 1 base from V and 6 bases from J, leaving 7 bases between. The CDR3 reads CTSSLGAPQPQHF. The CDR3 DNA reads TGTACCAGCAGCTTAGGGGCCCCTCAGCCCCAGCATTTT. Supplemented by reference TRBV7-2 and TRBJ1-5, the full variable domain reads GAGVSQSPSNKVTEKGKDVELRCDPISGHTALYWYRQSLGQGLEFLIYFQGNSAPDKSGLPSDRFSAERTGGSVSTLTIQRTQQEDSAVYLCTSSLGAPQPQHFGDGTRLSIL.

CDR3 nucleotide sequence: TGTGCCAGCATTCCGGACAGCTTCGGCTCCTACGAGCAGTACTTC. This sequence encodes CASIPDSFGSYEQYF. This chain links TRBV6-6 with TRBJ2-7; maybe TRBD1 (6 bases). Trimming pared 7 bases from V and 0 bases from J, leaving 16 bases between. The CDR3 totals 15 residues. Germline lookup yields CDR1 MNHNY and CDR2 SVGAGI (reference sequence).

This clonotype has a count of ten or more. This sequence joins TRBV20-1 and TRBJ1-2; maybe TRBD1 (5 bases). The CDR3 length is 11 residues. Germline V lookup: CDR1 DFQATT, CDR2 SNEGSKA (reference sequence). CDR3 DNA: TGCGGAGGCAGGGTGGACTATGGCTACACCTTC. This codes for CGGRVDYGYTF.

In this sample, this clonotype turned up a few times. CDR3 DNA sequence: TGTGCCAGCAGCCTTACCGCCCGTACCCTCAATGAGCAGTTCTTC. Protein product: CASSLTARTLNEQFF. The V and J genes are TRBV3-1 and TRBJ2-1; D unclear. V lost 4 bases to trimming and J lost 6 bases, with 16 bases between them. This CDR3 contains 15 residues. Germline V gene sequence: CDR1 LGHDT, CDR2 YNNKEL (reference sequence).

The table lists this clonotype with a few counts. The chain carries TRBV29-1 and TRBJ2-3, with D uncertain. Trimming removed 7 bases at V and 2 bases at J, with 7 bases between. CDR3 length: 11 residues. Germline-derived CDR1 and CDR2 are SQVTM and ANQGSEA. The CDR3 sequence is CSAALTDTQYF. The CDR3 DNA is TGCAGCGCTGCCCTCACAGATACGCAGTATTTT.

This clonotype showed up just a few times. This chain connects TRBV11-1 to TRBJ1-1, with D hard to call. Germline lookup yields CDR1 SGHAT and CDR2 FQDESV (reference sequence). The CDR3 has 12 amino acids. Trimming left V 1 base short and J 7 bases short, with 7 bases between. CDR3 in DNA: TGTGCCAGCAGCTTAGAATCGAGTGAAGCTTTCTTT. Translating gives CASSLESSEAFF.

The chain has TRBV5-4 and TRBJ2-1, with a tentative D call TRBD2 (6 bases). Trimming cost V 4 bases and J 13 bases, with 18 bases left between them. The CDR3 extends over 13 amino acids. Germline CDR1 is SGHNT and CDR2 is YYREEE (reference sequence). CDR3 bases: TGTGCCAGCAGCCCTCTAGGGGCAGGACTACAGTTCTTC. This gives the protein CASSPLGAGLQFF.

There are a few counts of this clonotype. The chain uses TRBV4-2 and TRBJ1-5, with D unresolved. CDR1 LGHNA and CDR2 YNFKEQ come from the germline V gene. Trimming removed 0 bases from V and 1 base from J, with 10 bases in between. There are 16 residues in the CDR3. The CDR3 coding sequence is TGTGCCAGCAGCCAAGAGCAATTGCGGAGCAATCAGCCCCAGCATTTT. This encodes CASSQEQLRSNQPQHF.

The table lists this clonotype with many counts. The rearrangement joins TRBV6-2 or TRBV6-3 to TRBJ1-5; 7 positions agree with TRBD1. The CDR3 is 15 residues long. Trimming cost V 4 bases and J 9 bases; bases outside gene matches: 12. The germline V gene has CDR1 MNHEY and CDR2 SVGEGT. CDR3 DNA sequence: TGTGCCAGCAGTTTTTCCGGGACAGTCTTCGCGCCCCAGCATTTT. It encodes CASSFSGTVFAPQHF.

This clonotype was counted at least ten times. This chain uses TRBV5-5 with TRBJ1-6; D is unresolved. The CDR3 runs 14 residues. V shed 4 bases and J shed 4 bases, with 9 bases lying between them. Germline CDR1 and CDR2: SGHKS and YYEKEE (reference sequence). CDR3 DNA sequence: TGTGCCAGCAGCCGTGAAGTATATAATTCACCCCTCCACTTT. This gives the protein CASSREVYNSPLHF. The whole variable domain, filled in from reference TRBV5-5 and TRBJ1-6, reads DAGVTQSPTHLIKTRGQQVTLRCSPISGHKSVSWYQQVLGQGPQFIFQYYEKEERGRGNFPDRFSARQFPNYSSELNVNALLLGDSALYLCASSREVYNSPLHFGNGTRLTVT.

This clonotype was counted a few times. The chain's CDR3 is CASSLVAGAAYNEQFF. The DNA of the CDR3 is TGTGCCAGCAGCTTAGTGGCGGGGGCCGCCTACAATGAGCAGTTCTTC. The chain recombines TRBV7-2 with TRBJ2-1; possibly TRBD2 for D (7 bases). The CDR3 sequence is 16 residues long. The V and J ends lost 1 base and 2 bases respectively, with 12 bases between them. Germline V gene data show CDR1 as SGHTA and CDR2 as FQGNSA.